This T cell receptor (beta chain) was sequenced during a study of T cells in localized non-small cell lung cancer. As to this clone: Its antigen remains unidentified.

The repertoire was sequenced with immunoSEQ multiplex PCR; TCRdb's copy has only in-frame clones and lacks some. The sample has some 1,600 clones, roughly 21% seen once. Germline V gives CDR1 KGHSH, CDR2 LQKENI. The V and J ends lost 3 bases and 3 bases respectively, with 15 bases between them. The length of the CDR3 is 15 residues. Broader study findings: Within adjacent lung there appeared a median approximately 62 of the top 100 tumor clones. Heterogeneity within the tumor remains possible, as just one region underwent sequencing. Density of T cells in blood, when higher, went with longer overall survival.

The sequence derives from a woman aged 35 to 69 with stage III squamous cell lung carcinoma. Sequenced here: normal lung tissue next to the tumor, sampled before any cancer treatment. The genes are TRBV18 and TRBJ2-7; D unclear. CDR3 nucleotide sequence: TGTGCCAGCTCACCTGGATCACCTGCGCACTACGAGCAGTACTTC. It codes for CASSPGSPAHYEQYF.